This T cell receptor beta chain was profiled in a study of neurological immune-mediated disorders. Study-level results: Patients with HTLV-1-associated myelopathy showed the most TCR clonal expansion. Those with multiple sclerosis showed the least, falling below healthy controls. No clinical or MRI feature was associated with the multiple sclerosis repertoire cluster.

The CDR3 extends over 13 amino acids. Per the germline V gene, CDR1 is LNHNV and CDR2 is YYDKDF (reference sequence). V lost 8 bases to trimming and J lost 0 bases, with 8 bases between them. This clonotype was counted at least ten times. What it binds is not known. The making of cDNA relied on 5'RACE with 10-nucleotide random UMIs. Each sequencing run yielded over 160 million TCR-beta sequences from 15-18 subjects. TCRdb re-derived calls from the 5' RACE reads in MiXCR, one entry per CDR3 protein. The repertoire holds about 120,000 distinct CDR3 sequences, with more than 2.5% as singletons. The sequenced sample was PBMCs. The chain links TRBV15 to TRBJ2-1; the D is unclear. This receptor was obtained from a woman aged 25 to 39 with multiple sclerosis. CDR3 residues: CATGPSSYNEQFF. The CDR3 DNA is TGTGCCACCGGCCCGAGCTCCTACAATGAGCAGTTCTTC.